The 6 T cell receptor beta chains given below trace back to one sample, sequenced in a study of T-cell memory formation after mild COVID-19. TCRdb re-analysed the 5' RACE reads in MiXCR, keeping a single row per CDR3 protein. The sample has about 290,000 distinct CDR3 sequences; more than 15% are singletons. Sequenced sample: PBMCs or a T cell subset sorted from them (not recorded which). These receptors were collected from a man between 18 and 29 years old who had mild COVID-19 (a few samples of this study predate the infection). Cell type and time point are not known.

This rearrangement joins TRBV20-1 to TRBJ1-6; no firm D call. V was clipped by 0 bases and J by 15 bases, with 9 bases between them. Germline CDR1 is DFQATT and CDR2 is SNEGSKA (reference sequence). This CDR3 is 11 amino acids long. CDR3 amino acids: CSARDQRSLHF. The CDR3 coding sequence is TGCAGTGCTAGAGATCAACGTAGCCTCCACTTT.

Only a few counts were recorded for this clonotype. This chain connects TRBV6-1 to TRBJ1-1; weak D call: TRBD1 (5 bases). The germline V gene encodes CDR1 MNHNS and CDR2 SASEGT. Between the trimmed V and J ends, which lost 6 bases and 1 base, there was a span of 15 bases. CDR3 length: 15 residues. The CDR3: CASRGGTAGNTEAFF. DNA for the CDR3: TGTGCCAGCAGGGGAGGGACCGCTGGGAACACTGAAGCTTTCTTT.

This clonotype showed up many times. CDR3 sequence (DNA): TGTGCCAGCACCCCGGGAGGGGGAAGCTCCTACGAGCAGTACGTC. Its protein is CASTPGGGSSYEQYV. V usage is TRBV28 and J usage is TRBJ2-7, with TRBD2 matching 8 bases. The CDR3 sequence is 15 residues long. From germline, CDR1 is MDHEN and CDR2 SYDVKM. V lost 7 bases and J lost 0; bases outside the gene matches: 8.

This sequence joins TRBV5-1 and TRBJ1-1; perhaps TRBD1 as D (6 bases). V was trimmed by 3 bases and J by 0 bases, leaving 21 bases between them. The CDR3 is made up of 18 amino acids. Germline assignment: CDR1 SGHRS and CDR2 YFSETQ. The CDR3 DNA sequence: TGCGCCAGCAGCTGGGGCGTCCTGGGGGGCGCCTTGAACACTGAAGCTTTCTTT. Its translation: CASSWGVLGGALNTEAFF.

In DNA, the CDR3 is TGCGCCAGCAGCCAGTCCACTAGCGGGGGGTACGAGCAGTACTTC. Translated: CASSQSTSGGYEQYF. The rearrangement joins TRBV4-1 to TRBJ2-7; 12 bases map to TRBD2. Germline V gene lookup returns CDR1 MGHRA and CDR2 YSYEKL. CDR3 length: 15 residues. V lost 3 bases to trimming and J lost 4 bases; unmatched junction nucleotides: 4.

The chain combines TRBV4-3 with TRBJ1-2; a possible D gene is TRBD1 (5 bases). This CDR3 has 15 residues. The V and J ends lost 4 bases and 6 bases respectively, with 18 bases between them. Looked up from germline, CDR1 is LGHNA and CDR2 is YSLEER. The CDR3 DNA reads TGCGCCAGCAGCCCGCGGGGCTCTCCTCCTGATGGCTACACCTTC. Its protein product is CASSPRGSPPDGYTF.